A single sample is the source of the 5 T cell receptor beta chains below, sequenced in a study of T cell repertoires in cytomegalovirus infection. From the reads, TCRdb called clonotypes with MiXCR, one entry per CDR3 protein. The sample lists about 140,000 distinct CDR3 sequences, under 8.5% occurring once. The sample taken for sequencing was PBMCs. The receptor source for this set is a human donor in good health (CMV status not recorded). Some clones in this sample may be carry-over from other donors' samples.

This clonotype was observed many times. The rearrangement joins TRBV7-2 to TRBJ2-7; TRBD1 agrees at 7 bases. J lost 2 bases, V lost 4 bases, and 5 bases had no gene match. This CDR3 has 14 residues. Germline V lookup: CDR1 SGHTA, CDR2 FQGNSA. The CDR3 region is CASSSPGQPYEQYF. The CDR3 nucleotides read TGTGCCAGCAGCTCACCGGGACAGCCCTACGAGCAGTACTTC.

This clonotype has just a few counts. The chain couples TRBV29-1 to TRBJ2-2, with 7 positions matching TRBD1. CDR1 is SQVTM and CDR2 is ANQGSEA in the germline V gene. Trimming took 4 bases from V and 0 from J; bases not matched to a gene: 5. The CDR3 has 15 residues. The CDR3 DNA sequence: TGCAGCGTTGGGGGGACAGCCGCGAACACCGGGGAGCTGTTTTTT. The encoded protein is CSVGGTAANTGELFF.

In this sample, this clonotype turned up many times. This chain uses TRBV28 with TRBJ1-1; D ambiguous. V gave up 6 bases and J gave up 7 bases, with 21 bases separating them. The CDR3 spans 15 residues. Germline V lookup: CDR1 MDHEN, CDR2 SYDVKM. CDR3 region: CASSPRLGYYVEAFF. The CDR3 DNA is TGTGCCAGCAGCCCACGGTTGGGGTATTATGTTGAAGCTTTCTTT. Variable domain in full (rest from reference TRBV28 and TRBJ1-1): DVKVTQSSRYLVKRTGEKVFLECVQDMDHENMFWYRQDPGLGLRLIYFSYDVKMKEKGDIPEGYSVSREKKERFSLILESASTNQTSMYLCASSPRLGYYVEAFFGQGTRLTVV.

This clonotype has a count of ten or more. This chain joins TRBV5-4 and TRBJ2-5; 10 bases are a match to TRBD2. The germline CDR1 and CDR2 sequences are SGHNT and YYREEE (reference sequence). J lost 0 bases, V lost 5 bases, and 4 bases had no gene match. This CDR3 has 15 residues. CDR3 residues: CASSTSGAYQETQYF. DNA for the CDR3: TGTGCCAGCAGTACTAGCGGGGCGTACCAAGAGACCCAGTACTTC. Using reference TRBV5-4 and TRBJ2-5 for the parts outside the CDR3, the full variable domain is ETGVTQSPTHLIKTRGQQVTLRCSSQSGHNTVSWYQQALGQGPQFIFQYYREEENGRGNFPPRFSGLQFPNYSSELNVNALELDDSALYLCASSTSGAYQETQYFGPGTRLLVL.

This clonotype was found many times. As DNA, the CDR3 is TGTGCCAGCAGCCCCGGACTTAGCCAAGAGACCCAGTACTTC. Its translation: CASSPGLSQETQYF. The chain carries TRBV7-2 and TRBJ2-5, with TRBD2 as a possible D gene (5 bases). The CDR3 has 14 amino acids. V was trimmed by 5 bases and J by 1 base, leaving 11 bases between them. The germline gives CDR1 SGHTA, CDR2 FQGNSA.